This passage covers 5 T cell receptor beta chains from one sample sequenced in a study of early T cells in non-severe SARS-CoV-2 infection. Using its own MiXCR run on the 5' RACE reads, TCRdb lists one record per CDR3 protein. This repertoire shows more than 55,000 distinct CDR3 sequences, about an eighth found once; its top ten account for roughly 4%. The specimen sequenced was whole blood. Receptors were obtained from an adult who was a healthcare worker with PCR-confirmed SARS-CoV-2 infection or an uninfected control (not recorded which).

CDR3 amino acids: CASSLYPYNEQFF. The CDR3 nucleotides are TGTGCCAGCAGCTTATACCCCTACAATGAGCAGTTCTTC. The genes are TRBV7-2 and TRBJ2-1; D remains ambiguous. The CDR3 covers 13 residues. Germline V lookup: CDR1 SGHTA, CDR2 FQGNSA. Trimming left V 2 bases short and J 2 bases short, with 4 bases between.

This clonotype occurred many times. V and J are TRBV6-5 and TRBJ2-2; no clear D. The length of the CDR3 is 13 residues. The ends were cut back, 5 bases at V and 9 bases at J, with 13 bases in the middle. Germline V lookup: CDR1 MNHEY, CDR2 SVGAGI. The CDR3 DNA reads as TGTGCCAGCAGTGATACCAAACGGAGGGAGCTGTTTTTT. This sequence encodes CASSDTKRRELFF.

CDR3: CASRGQGEGYNSPLHF. CDR3 nucleotides: TGTGCCAGCAGGGGCCAGGGCGAAGGTTATAATTCACCCCTCCACTTT. The rearrangement uses TRBV6-5 and TRBJ1-6, with D possibly TRBD1 on 5 matching bases. The CDR3 is made up of 16 amino acids. V was shortened by 6 bases and J by 4 bases, with 16 bases between the two germline ends. The germline gives CDR1 MNHEY, CDR2 SVGAGI.

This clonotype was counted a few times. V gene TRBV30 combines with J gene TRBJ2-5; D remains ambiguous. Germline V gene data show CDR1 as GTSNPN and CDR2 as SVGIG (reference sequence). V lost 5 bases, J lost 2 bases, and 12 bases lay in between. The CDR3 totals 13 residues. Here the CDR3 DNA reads TGTGCCTGGCTGGGCGATCAACAAGAGACCCAGTACTTC. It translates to CAWLGDQQETQYF.

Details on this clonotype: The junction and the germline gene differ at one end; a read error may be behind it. The CDR3 region has the DNA TGTGCCAGCAGCTACGGGACGGGGCCGACCGGGAAGCTGTTTTTT. Translation: CASSYGTGPTGKLFF. This rearrangement joins TRBV7-6 to TRBJ2-2; D tentatively reads TRBD1 or TRBD2 (5 bases each). Germline CDR1 SGHVS, CDR2 FNYEAQ. This CDR3 contains 15 residues.